Following are 11 T cell receptor beta chains from one sample sequenced in a study of regulatory T cells in long-lasting Graves disease. Specified time point: persistent/refractory GD, antithyroid drugs over 5 years with positive TRAb. Construction of the TCR library relied on RNA isolated from PBMCs. With iRepertoire HTBI primers and Arm-PCR of CDR3 regions, TCR beta libraries were built. One entry per CDR3 protein results from TCRdb running MiXCR on the multiplex PCR reads. The data show almost 350,000 distinct CDR3 sequences, with around 19% seen just once and 29% held by the top ten. The sequencing used peripheral blood mononuclear cells (PBMCs), collected when the disease was refractory, from a patient treated with antithyroid drugs. The receptors here all came from a female donor with Graves disease.

This clonotype was counted between two and nine times. The rearrangement uses TRBV29-1 and TRBJ1-2; no reliable D call. CDR3 length: 13 amino acids. Trimming removed 2 bases from V and 1 base from J, with 8 bases in between. The germline V gene has CDR1 SQVTM and CDR2 ANQGSEA. For the CDR3, the DNA is TGCAGCGTTGAACCCCCTGGTAACTATGGCTACACCTTC. It encodes CSVEPPGNYGYTF.

The J gene is TRBJ2-7, the V gene TRBV7-9, with D hard to call. Germline lookup yields CDR1 SEHNR and CDR2 FQNEAQ (reference sequence). The CDR3 is 16 amino acids. The germline V and J ends were trimmed by 5 bases and 2 bases, with 19 bases remaining between them. CDR3 DNA: TGTGCCAGCAGCCTGACCCGTTTTGGCGGTCCCTACGAGCAGTACTTC. The encoded protein is CASSLTRFGGPYEQYF.

This sequence joins TRBV9 and TRBJ2-7; possible D gene TRBD1, 6 bases. Germline loops: CDR1 SGDLS, CDR2 YYNGEE. The CDR3 has 16 amino acids. Deletions cut 3 bases from V and 5 bases from J, with 21 bases between. The CDR3 spells CASSAFRDTPRDEQYF. CDR3 in DNA: TGTGCCAGCAGCGCATTCCGGGACACCCCACGCGACGAGCAGTACTTC.

This clonotype has a handful of counts. The chain combines TRBV25-1 with TRBJ1-1, with D uncertain. CDR3 length: 15 residues. Germline assignment: CDR1 MGHDK and CDR2 SYGVNS. Trimming cost V 3 bases and J 1 base, with 12 bases left between them. DNA for the CDR3: TGTGCCAGCAGTGAGCCGGGTCTGGGGAACACTGAAGCTTTCTTT. Its protein product is CASSEPGLGNTEAFF.

There are many counts of this clonotype. The chain carries TRBV24-1 and TRBJ1-2; the match to TRBD1 covers 7 bases. The CDR3 runs to 15 residues. From germline, CDR1 is KGHDR and CDR2 SFDVKD. The V segment lost 0 bases and the J segment 4 bases; nucleotides outside the gene matches: 4. CDR3 in DNA: TGTGCCACCAGTGATTTGAACAGGGGTGCCTATGGCTACACCTTC. Its protein is CATSDLNRGAYGYTF.

This clonotype was detected only a few times. This chain uses TRBV10-3 with TRBJ1-1, with D possibly matching TRBD1 (6 bases). Between the trimmed V and J ends, which lost 6 bases and 3 bases, there was a span of 11 bases. The CDR3 totals 13 residues. Germline CDR1 ENHRY, CDR2 SYGVKD. The CDR3 region has the DNA TGTGCCATCAGCACAGGGAAGGACACTGAAGCTTTCTTT. This translates into CAISTGKDTEAFF.

In its sample, this clonotype was seen many times. The chain uses TRBV27 and TRBJ1-5; D may be TRBD1 (6 bases). The CDR3 covers 16 residues. Per the germline V gene, CDR1 is MNHEY and CDR2 is SMNVEV (reference sequence). V lost 5 bases to trimming and J lost 5 bases, with 19 bases between them. The CDR3 region has the DNA TGTGCCAGCAGTAACACCGGGACATTGGGGGATCAGCCCCAGCATTTT. As protein: CASSNTGTLGDQPQHF.

This clonotype has a count of ten or more. The gene calls are TRBV11-3 and TRBJ2-7; 8 bases are a match to TRBD2. Germline values: CDR1 SGHNT, CDR2 YENEEA. There are 19 residues in the CDR3. With V trimmed by 2 bases and J by 4 bases, 19 bases remained unmatched. The CDR3 is CASSLLIQFSGGAPYEQYF. In DNA, the CDR3 is TGTGCCAGCAGCTTATTGATTCAATTCAGCGGGGGCGCGCCTTACGAGCAGTACTTC.

CDR3 nucleotides: TGTGCCAGCAGTTGGACTTACAGGGCCCCTAACTATGGCTACACCTTC. It translates to CASSWTYRAPNYGYTF. The rearrangement uses TRBV28 and TRBJ1-2, with D perhaps TRBD1 (6 bases). Deletions cut 4 bases from V and 0 bases from J, with 15 bases between. Germline CDR1 is MDHEN and CDR2 is SYDVKM. The CDR3 covers 16 residues.

This chain uses TRBV4-2 with TRBJ1-2, with D tentatively TRBD1 (6 bases). V was shortened by 5 bases and J by 3 bases, with 16 bases between the two germline ends. CDR1 and CDR2 from the germline V gene are LGHNA and YNFKEQ. The CDR3 extends over 15 amino acids. The DNA of the CDR3 is TGTGCCAGCAGCAGACTTTTACAGGGTGACTATGGCTACACCTTC. This gives the protein CASSRLLQGDYGYTF.

This clonotype came up many times. The chain has TRBV10-3 and TRBJ1-1; D unresolved. Germline V lookup: CDR1 ENHRY, CDR2 SYGVKD. V gave up 3 bases and J gave up 4 bases, with 9 bases separating them. This CDR3 is built from 13 residues. This CDR3 is CAISERSSTEAFF. The CDR3 coding sequence is TGTGCCATCAGTGAACGGAGTAGCACTGAAGCTTTCTTT.